A single sample is the source of the 7 T cell receptor beta chains below, sequenced in a study of cytomegalovirus exposure and HLA in healthy donors. PCR employed 60 Vbeta and 13 Jbeta primers. Profiled with immunoSEQ multiplex PCR; TCRdb holds only in-frame clones, not every one. The sample has approximately 120,000 clones, roughly 82% seen once. Sequencing was done on a sample of PBMCs. The receptors derive from a man aged 35 to 55 in good health and CMV-seropositive.

This clone was detected a few times. The rearrangement links TRBV28 to TRBJ2-1; the match to TRBD1 covers 7 bases. Per germline, CDR1 MDHEN and CDR2 SYDVKM. This CDR3 has 15 residues. The trim removed 4 bases at V and 1 base at J, leaving 4 bases unmatched. The CDR3 DNA reads TGTGCCAGCAGTTACCGACAGGGTTCCTACAATGAGCAGTTCTTC. This encodes CASSYRQGSYNEQFF.

V usage is TRBV2 and J usage is TRBJ2-7; 9 bases match TRBD2. CDR3 length: 13 residues. Germline CDR1 is SNHLY and CDR2 is FYNNEI. V shed 1 base and J 7 bases; nucleotides not matched to a gene: 2. The CDR3 protein is CASSEGLAGEQYF. CDR3 in DNA: TGTGCCAGCAGTGAAGGGCTAGCGGGGGAGCAGTACTTC.

The V call is TRBV7-9, the J call TRBJ2-1; TRBD2 aligns across 8 bases. Germline CDR1 and CDR2: SEHNR and FQNEAQ (reference sequence). CDR3 size: 13 residues. V gave up 1 base and J gave up 9 bases; unmatched junction bases: 2. The CDR3, as DNA: TGTGCCAGCAGCTTAGGGACTAGCAGTGAGCAGTTCTTC. It specifies CASSLGTSSEQFF.

This clone was recorded at least ten times. This chain links TRBV4-3 with TRBJ2-7; 10 bases fit TRBD1. Trimming cost V 4 bases and J 5 bases; bases outside gene matches: 8. The CDR3 covers 15 residues. In germline, CDR1 is LGHNA, CDR2 YSLEER. CDR3 nucleotides: TGCGCCAGCAGCCCGGGGACAGGGGCGGCCCACGAGCAGTACTTC. Translated: CASSPGTGAAHEQYF.

This chain links TRBV27 with TRBJ1-1; 7 bases are a match to TRBD1. The CDR3 spans 14 residues. Trimming removed 2 bases from V and 1 base from J; junction bases left unmatched: 1. The germline V gene has CDR1 MNHEY and CDR2 SMNVEV (reference sequence). In DNA, the CDR3 is TGTGCCAGCAGTTTAGGGACAGAGAACACTGAAGCTTTCTTT. This translates into CASSLGTENTEAFF.

This clone has just one count. CDR3 in DNA: TGTGCCAGCAGTCCGGGAGTAGCGGGTTACAATGAGCAGTTCTTC. Its translation is CASSPGVAGYNEQFF. The chain links TRBV25-1 to TRBJ2-1, with TRBD2 matching over 7 bases. The CDR3 is made up of 15 amino acids. Germline V lookup: CDR1 MGHDK, CDR2 SYGVNS. With V trimmed by 5 bases and J by 4 bases, 8 bases remained unmatched.

The V and J genes are TRBV27 and TRBJ1-5; D is possibly TRBD1 (5 bases). Trimming left V 6 bases short and J 7 bases short, with 19 bases between. The CDR3 has 15 amino acids. Per the germline V gene, CDR1 is MNHEY and CDR2 is SMNVEV (reference sequence). CDR3 residues: CASRARAGGSQPQHF. In DNA, the CDR3 is TGTGCCAGCAGAGCCCGGGCGGGGGGTAGCCAGCCCCAGCATTTT.